The rows below give T cell receptor beta chains drawn from one sample of a study of blood T cells in healthy people across ages. TCRdb recomputed calls from the 5' RACE reads with MiXCR, one row per CDR3 protein. The table includes some 900,000 distinct CDR3 sequences, under 50% detected once. Source material: blood. Source of these receptors: a man aged 30 to 45 in good health. Both conserved end residues are part of each CDR3. D genes are given only for firm matches. Size tells how often a clone was seen (once, few, many) or the class of an expanded clone, and some rows leave it out.

j_call clone_size d_call v_call cdr3_aa cdr3_nt
TRBJ2-5 NA TRBD2 TRBV20-1 CSARAASGGSQETQYF TGCAGTGCTAGAGCGGCTAGCGGGGGGAGCCAAGAGACCCAGTACTTC
TRBJ1-2 NA TRBD1 TRBV12-3/TRBV12-4 CASSPGAGGGYGYTF TGTGCCAGCAGCCCCGGGGCAGGGGGTGGCTATGGCTACACCTTC
TRBJ2-1 NA TRBD2 TRBV7-2 CASIERGQYNEQFF TGTGCCAGCATCGAGCGGGGGCAGTACAATGAGCAGTTCTTC
TRBJ2-3 NA TRBD2 TRBV6-4 CASSELAGRTDTQYF TGTGCCAGCAGTGAACTAGCGGGGCGCACAGATACGCAGTATTTT
TRBJ1-4 once NA TRBV20-1 CSATLITGNEKLFF TGCAGTGCTACACTTATTACAGGGAATGAAAAACTGTTTTTT
TRBJ2-1 NA NA TRBV27 CASSPDGPAHEQFF TGTGCCAGCAGCCCCGACGGACCGGCCCATGAGCAGTTCTTC
TRBJ2-1 once TRBD2 TRBV6-5 CASSYSGTNGNEQFF TGTGCCAGCAGTTACTCGGGGACTAACGGCAATGAGCAGTTCTTC
TRBJ2-5 NA NA TRBV20-1 CSARDLPVTGLQETQYF TGCAGTGCTAGAGATCTACCCGTGACAGGATTGCAAGAGACCCAGTACTTC
TRBJ1-5 few TRBD1 TRBV6-6 CACYQGAAQPQHF TGTGCCTGCTATCAGGGGGCAGCCCAGCCCCAGCATTTT
TRBJ2-7 NA NA TRBV29-1 CSVVAELSYEQYF TGCAGCGTTGTAGCGGAACTATCCTACGAGCAGTACTTC
TRBJ2-7 NA NA TRBV4-1 CAGSQEPAYEQYF TGCGCCGGCAGCCAAGAGCCAGCGTACGAGCAGTACTTC
TRBJ2-3 few NA TRBV6-4 CASSDSYTQYF TGTGCCAGCAGTGACTCCTATACGCAGTATTTT
TRBJ2-1 NA TRBD1 TRBV4-2 CAGSQGGQGTNEQFF TGTGCCGGCAGCCAAGGGGGACAGGGGACCAATGAGCAGTTCTTC
TRBJ1-6 many NA TRBV10-3 CAISESGRGSTPTVGPLHF TGTGCCATCAGTGAGTCGGGTCGGGGCTCGACCCCCACCGTAGGACCCCTCCACTTT
TRBJ1-2 NA TRBD1 TRBV5-1 CASSLGGDRGYYGYTF TGCGCCAGCAGCTTGGGAGGTGACAGGGGTTACTATGGCTACACCTTC
TRBJ2-1 NA NA TRBV20-1 CSAQIGLTSYNEQFF TGCAGTGCTCAAATAGGACTTACTTCCTACAATGAGCAGTTCTTC
TRBJ1-5 NA NA TRBV12-3/TRBV12-4 CASTQGTQPQHF TGTGCCAGCACGCAGGGGACTCAGCCCCAGCATTTT
TRBJ2-3 NA TRBD2 TRBV4-2 CASSQGNSGGAGTDTQYF TGTGCCAGCAGCCAAGGCAATAGCGGGGGGGCCGGCACAGATACGCAGTATTTT
TRBJ2-7 few NA TRBV30 CAWSAPGLTYEQYF TGTGCCTGGAGCGCTCCGGGGTTAACCTACGAGCAGTACTTC
TRBJ2-7 NA TRBD1 TRBV20-1 CRTRDRETYEQYF TGCAGGACCCGGGACAGGGAGACCTACGAGCAGTACTTC
TRBJ2-7 NA NA TRBV2 CASSPWVSYEQYF TGTGCCAGCAGTCCGTGGGTCTCCTACGAGCAGTACTTC
TRBJ1-4 NA NA TRBV5-1 CASSSGEPNEKLFF TGCGCCAGCAGCTCAGGGGAACCTAACGAAAAACTGTTTTTT
TRBJ2-5 NA NA TRBV27 CASSTLRRGITQETQYF TGTGCCAGCAGTACGCTCCGGCGGGGTATAACACAAGAGACCCAGTACTTC
TRBJ2-7 NA TRBD1 TRBV4-1 CASSQAWTGSYEQYF TGCGCCAGCAGCCAAGCTTGGACAGGGTCCTACGAGCAGTACTTC
TRBJ2-7 NA TRBD1 TRBV27 CASGDRDRAYEQYF TGTGCCAGCGGGGACCGGGACAGAGCCTACGAGCAGTACTTC
TRBJ2-1 NA NA TRBV4-1 CASSRDFDTPNEQFF TGCGCCAGCAGCCGAGACTTCGATACCCCCAATGAGCAGTTCTTC
TRBJ1-6 NA NA TRBV2 CARQGGSNSPLHF TGTGCCCGCCAAGGGGGGAGTAATTCACCCCTCCACTTT
TRBJ2-3 NA NA TRBV15 CATNYWGVDTQYF TGTGCCACCAACTATTGGGGGGTTGATACGCAGTATTTT
TRBJ2-1 many NA TRBV9 CASSVVQTGDEQFF TGTGCCAGCAGCGTAGTTCAGACAGGCGATGAGCAGTTCTTC
TRBJ2-5 many NA TRBV27 CASSSGSQETQYF TGTGCCAGCAGCTCCGGGTCACAAGAGACCCAGTACTTC
TRBJ2-6 NA TRBD1 TRBV4-1 CASSQRTGPNVLTF TGCGCCAGCAGCCAGAGGACAGGGCCCAACGTCCTGACTTTC
TRBJ2-1 NA NA TRBV27 CASTSTGTPHNEQFF TGTGCCAGCACCTCAACAGGGACCCCGCACAATGAGCAGTTCTTC
TRBJ2-5 NA NA TRBV4-1 CASSQDPSRTQYF TGCGCCAGCAGCCAAGACCCGTCCAGGACCCAGTACTTC
TRBJ1-2 few TRBD1 TRBV7-8 CASSPTGGNSGYTF TGTGCCAGCAGCCCGACAGGGGGAAATAGTGGCTACACCTTC
TRBJ2-3 NA NA TRBV5-1 CASSTLSDTSTDTQYF TGCGCCAGCAGCACTCTATCGGACACCAGCACAGATACGCAGTATTTT
TRBJ2-7 many TRBD1 TRBV10-2 CASSRQGDYEQYF TGCGCCAGTTCACGACAGGGGGACTACGAGCAGTACTTC
TRBJ1-2 NA NA TRBV12-3/TRBV12-4 CASSLFLANYGYTF TGTGCCAGCAGTTTATTTCTCGCTAACTATGGCTACACCTTC
TRBJ2-5 NA NA TRBV15 CATSEGRLPTGEYF TGTGCCACTAGTGAGGGCCGCCTCCCCACCGGCGAGTACTTC
TRBJ2-7 NA NA TRBV20-1 CSARDYSYEQYF TGCAGTGCTAGGGACTACTCCTACGAGCAGTACTTC
TRBJ2-3 NA NA TRBV15 CATSRTSTDTQYF TGTGCCACCAGCAGAACGAGCACAGATACGCAGTATTTT
TRBJ1-2 few NA TRBV20-1 CSANRGPGGYTF TGCAGTGCTAACCGAGGGCCGGGCGGCTACACCTTC
TRBJ1-4 NA NA TRBV12-3/TRBV12-4 CASKRTRTNEKLFF TGTGCCAGCAAGCGGACCAGGACTAATGAAAAACTGTTTTTT
TRBJ2-1 NA TRBD1 TRBV6-1 CASSATGTGPWGNEQFF TGTGCCAGCAGTGCTACTGGGACAGGTCCTTGGGGCAATGAGCAGTTCTTC
TRBJ1-3 NA NA TRBV6-5 CASSPSVGSGNTIYF TGTGCCAGCAGCCCCTCAGTAGGATCTGGAAACACCATATATTTT
TRBJ2-1 NA NA TRBV4-3 CASSDISVDSYEQFF TGCGCCAGCAGTGACATTAGCGTAGACTCGTATGAGCAGTTCTTC
TRBJ2-1 many TRBD2 TRBV6-5 CASRRLAGGLNEQFF TGTGCCAGCAGACGCCTAGCGGGGGGGCTTAATGAGCAGTTCTTC
TRBJ1-4 NA TRBD1 TRBV6-5 CASSSSGQTNEKLFF TGTGCCAGCAGTTCCTCGGGACAGACTAATGAAAAACTGTTTTTT
TRBJ2-3 NA NA TRBV4-2 CASSQAVADTQYF TGTGCCAGCAGCCAAGCTGTGGCAGATACGCAGTATTTT
TRBJ2-3 NA TRBD1 TRBV6-2/TRBV6-3 CASSGWTGGTDTQYF TGTGCCAGCAGTGGATGGACAGGGGGCACAGATACGCAGTATTTT
TRBJ2-1 NA NA TRBV4-1 CASRPGRPRIPYNEQFF TGCGCCAGCAGGCCGGGAAGACCCAGGATCCCGTACAATGAGCAGTTCTTC
TRBJ2-7 few NA TRBV4-1 CASSQDGGQGYSYEQYF TGCGCCAGCAGCCAAGATGGTGGGCAGGGATATTCCTACGAGCAGTACTTC
TRBJ2-7 NA NA TRBV20-1 CSARDRGSQQYF TGCAGTGCTAGAGATAGAGGTTCTCAGCAGTACTTC
TRBJ2-7 NA NA TRBV3-1 CASSQGGTPYEQYF TGTGCCAGCAGCCAAGGGGGGACCCCCTACGAGCAGTACTTC
TRBJ1-1 NA NA TRBV9 CASSGKQRGTEAFF TGTGCCAGCAGCGGAAAGCAACGCGGCACTGAAGCTTTCTTT
TRBJ1-2 NA TRBD1 TRBV27 CASSVGDSYGYTF TGTGCCAGCAGTGTCGGGGACAGTTATGGCTACACCTTC
TRBJ2-1 NA NA TRBV11-2 CASSQVGGPSNEQFF TGTGCCAGCAGCCAGGTGGGGGGCCCCTCCAATGAGCAGTTCTTC
TRBJ2-7 few NA TRBV28 CASVLIRGLGHEQYF TGTGCCAGCGTCCTGATCAGGGGTCTGGGGCACGAGCAGTACTTC
TRBJ1-4 few NA TRBV4-2 CASSRQTGTNEKLFF TGTGCCAGCAGCCGCCAAACAGGTACTAATGAAAAACTGTTTTTT
TRBJ1-1 NA NA TRBV4-1 CASSQENRVMAEAFF TGCGCCAGCAGCCAAGAGAACAGGGTAATGGCTGAAGCTTTCTTT
TRBJ2-7 NA TRBD2 TRBV29-1 CSVRRRLAGTAYEQYF TGCAGCGTTAGACGGCGACTAGCGGGAACCGCCTACGAGCAGTACTTC